This TCR beta chain emerged from a study of Ad26.COV2.S vaccination and SARS-CoV-2 variants. At the level of the study: The study gave Ad26.COV2.S intramuscularly, once or twice 56 days apart. Study-wide results and limits: People who got the vaccine had more spike-specific TCR breadth than people who got placebo. Overall T cell responses may have been underestimated by the analyses of TCR breadth and depth.

V lost 1 base and J 5 bases, leaving 5 bases between the germline ends. The length of the CDR3 is 13 residues. In its sample, this clone was seen once. No antigen is known for it. Treatment indicated: around 19 received Ad26.COV2.S at low or high dose, single or two shots; about 5 received placebo; per-sample allocation not given. All samples were drawn on day 63, counting from the first vaccine or placebo injection. Data came from immunoSEQ multiplex PCR; TCRdb stores just in-frame clones and leaves some out. The table has 350,000 to 450,000 clones, 87% seen once. The receptor's source is a person between 18 and 59 years old who received the Ad26.COV2.S COVID-19 vaccine or a placebo. The chain has TRBV12-3 or TRBV12-4 and TRBJ1-4; D is unclear. The sample was peripheral blood, taken in a trial of Ad26.COV2.S vaccine versus placebo. CDR3 DNA: TGTGCCAGCAGTTTAGGGGAGAATGAAAAACTGTTTTTT. This sequence encodes CASSLGENEKLFF.